This TCR beta chain was found in a study of T-cell reconstitution after alpha-beta-depleted transplantation in children. Germline lookup yields CDR1 LNHNV and CDR2 YYDKDF (reference sequence). Trimming removed 5 bases from V and 14 bases from J, with 19 bases in between. CDR3 length: 13 residues. The TCRbeta library was prepared with unique molecular identifiers. MiXCR, run by TCRdb on the PCR reads, gives a single entry per CDR3 protein. The data show around 340,000 distinct CDR3 sequences, roughly 15% seen once. This sequence was found in a human donor who donated a stem cell graft to a child with Fanconi anemia. The rearrangement joins TRBV15 to TRBJ2-1, with D perhaps assigned TRBD1 or TRBD2 (5 bases each). This sample comprised PBMCs, obtained from the stem cell graft. The CDR3 bases are TGTGCCACCAGCGAATCCCTGGGACCCCGGGAGTTCTTC. Residues: CATSESLGPREFF. Drawing the rest from reference TRBV15 and TRBJ2-1, the complete variable domain is DAMVIQNPRYQVTQFGKPVTLSCSQTLNHNVMYWYQQKSSQAPKLLFHYYDKDFNNEADTPDNFQSRRPNTSFCFLDIRSPGLGDTAMYLCATSESLGPREFFGPGTRLTVL.